This TCR beta chain was profiled in a study of breast tumors, draining lymph nodes, adjacent tissues (dated by TCRdb to 2016 to 2018). Background on the whole study: The study compared TCR beta repertoires across tumor, adjacent nontumor tissue and axillary lymph nodes from breast cancer patients. The study was designed to assess the relationships and possible T-cell exchange between tumor, surrounding tissue and draining lymph node repertoires in human breast cancer. Study-wide conclusions, independent of this receptor: Tumor T-cell repertoires showed less diversity than lymph node repertoires and more diversity than nontumor tissue repertoires, and tumor T-cell repertoires showed preferential V and J gene usage. The data were judged consistent with most tumor T cells deriving from the lymph node and then expanding within tumor tissue. The similarity between tumor and nontumor tissue repertoires was significantly greater in luminal-like breast cancer than in basal-like breast cancer. The conclusion that tumor T cells originate in lymph nodes was presented as consistent with a hypothesis rather than as directly demonstrated.

TCRdb records Illumina HiSeq 2000 as the sequencer. Multiplex PCR amplification was used to build the TCR beta chain libraries. High-throughput sequencing was used to analyze the amplified TCR beta chain products. TCRdb reprocessed the public reads (quality trimming at Q25 with fastp, clone calling with MiXCR) and kept in-frame beta chains. Under each unique CDR3 protein, matching rows form one entry showing the most common genes and DNA. In all, the sample holds approximately 130,000 distinct CDR3 sequences, and around 20% of those were seen once. Together, the top ten hold 2% to 2.5% of the sample. Turning to this clonotype: The antigen this receptor binds is unknown. No much larger clone is present one base from it, and per-base qualities are unavailable.

Lymph node samples came from the axillary draining lymph nodes of breast cancer patients. The CDR3 numbers 15 residues from cysteine through phenylalanine. Solely the CDR3 DNA is kept, with 45 bases framed from the first base. CDR1 and CDR2 were assigned from the germline V gene as LGHNT and FRNRAP. Trimming leaves V shorter by 1 base and J shorter by 4 bases, with the junction holding 4 bases beyond the gene matches. The V and J segments used are TRBV12-5 and TRBJ2-5, with 9 middle bases fitting TRBD2. The TCR originated in a female donor with breast cancer. Some clones in this sample may be carry-over from other donors' samples. The sample comprised axillary lymph node tissue. The CDR3 protein: CASGLGLAGRETQYF. The sequence in DNA is TGTGCTAGTGGTTTGGGCCTAGCGGGAAGAGAGACCCAGTACTTC.